The 9 T cell receptor beta chains listed next were all sequenced from one sample in a study of T cell responses to AZD1222 COVID-19 vaccine. The data were produced by immunoSEQ multiplex PCR, yet TCRdb's version contains in-frame clones alone and is incomplete. The sample includes around 180,000 clones, 94% seen only once; the top ten take 9.2%. Specimen: peripheral blood, collected on day 0 of AZD1222 vaccination. The receptors stem from an adult in good health.

This clone was detected only once. This chain links TRBV6-2 or TRBV6-3 with TRBJ1-1; D perhaps matches TRBD1 (5 bases). V was trimmed by 6 bases and J by 5 bases, leaving 13 bases between them. Per germline, CDR1 MNHEY and CDR2 SVGEGT. This CDR3 contains 13 residues. For the CDR3, the DNA is TGTGCCAGCAGCCAGGGAAAATGGACTGAAGCTTTCTTT. This codes for CASSQGKWTEAFF.

The chain links TRBV7-3 to TRBJ1-2, with TRBD1 matching 10 bases. The CDR3 totals 13 residues. V dropped 4 bases and J dropped 8; count of bases not matched to a gene: 4. Germline V gives CDR1 SGHTA, CDR2 FQGTGA. The CDR3 spells CASSSGTGDGYTF. The CDR3 nucleotides read TGTGCCAGCAGCTCCGGGACAGGGGACGGCTACACCTTC. Full variable domain (remainder filled in from reference TRBV7-3 and TRBJ1-2): GAGVSQTPSNKVTEKGKYVELRCDPISGHTALYWYRQSLGQGPEFLIYFQGTGAADDSGLPNDRFFAVRPEGSVSTLKIQRTERGDSAVYLCASSSGTGDGYTFGSGTRLTVV.

The chain carries TRBV7-9 and TRBJ2-2, with D possibly TRBD2 on 6 matching bases. Germline assignment: CDR1 SEHNR and CDR2 FQNEAQ (reference sequence). The CDR3 runs to 15 residues. Trimming cost V 5 bases and J 4 bases, with 14 bases left between them. Written as DNA, the CDR3 is TGTGCCAGCAGCCCCCGGGACTGGCTCACCGGGGAGCTGTTTTTT. Its translation is CASSPRDWLTGELFF.

Only a few counts were recorded for this clone. The chain recombines TRBV19 with TRBJ1-5; unclear D gene. Trimming stripped 1 base from V and 5 bases from J, with 9 bases between. The CDR3 runs to 14 residues. Germline V lookup: CDR1 LNHDA, CDR2 SQIVND (reference sequence). CDR3 DNA: TGTGCCAGTAGTATAGGAGGGAGGTATCAGCCCCAGCATTTT. This gives the protein CASSIGGRYQPQHF.

The rearrangement uses TRBV6-1 and TRBJ2-2, with D maybe TRBD1 (5 bases). This CDR3 region has 15 residues. Deletions cut 2 bases from V and 4 bases from J, with 11 bases between. Germline V gene sequence: CDR1 MNHNS, CDR2 SASEGT. CDR3 nucleotides: TGTGCCAGCAGTGAACAGGGTTTCGGCACCGGGGAGCTGTTTTTT. Translated: CASSEQGFGTGELFF.

The chain has TRBV6-5 and TRBJ2-3; unclear D gene. CDR3 length: 14 amino acids. From germline, CDR1 is MNHEY and CDR2 SVGAGI. Between the trimmed V and J ends, which lost 2 bases and 4 bases, there was a span of 10 bases. The CDR3 bases are TGTGCCAGCAGTTACGGTAGTGGCGCAGATACGCAGTATTTT. Protein product: CASSYGSGADTQYF.

The V call is TRBV6-5, the J call TRBJ1-6; 8 bases are a match to TRBD1. With 11 bases clipped from V and 7 bases from J, the junction kept 7 bases outside the gene matches. The CDR3 totals 13 residues. Germline CDR1 and CDR2: MNHEY and SVGAGI. As DNA, the CDR3 is TGTGCCGGGGCGGACAGGGTAAATTCACCCCTCCACTTT. This gives the protein CAGADRVNSPLHF.

The chain recombines TRBV9 with TRBJ2-1; perhaps TRBD1 as D (8 bases). Trimming removed 1 base at V and 5 bases at J, with 10 bases between. The CDR3 loop spans 14 amino acids. Germline V gives CDR1 SGDLS, CDR2 YYNGEE. The CDR3: CASSVTGGDNEQFF. CDR3 coding DNA: TGTGCCAGCAGCGTAACAGGGGGGGACAATGAGCAGTTCTTC.

This clone was detected a few times. The chain recombines TRBV6-1 with TRBJ1-1; tentatively, D is TRBD1 (5 bases). The CDR3 runs 17 residues. Germline CDR1 is MNHNS and CDR2 is SASEGT. Trimming pared 2 bases from V and 0 bases from J, leaving 16 bases between. The DNA of the CDR3 is TGTGCCAGCAGTGAATTTAGGGGTTCCAGGGTGAACACTGAAGCTTTCTTT. Translated, it gives CASSEFRGSRVNTEAFF.